What follows are 20 T cell receptor beta chains derived from one specimen sequenced in a study of CD8 T cells in ankylosing spondylitis. TCRdb re-called the 5' RACE reads through MiXCR, storing one row per CDR3 protein. The sample has about 500,000 distinct CDR3 sequences; roughly 13% are singletons. Study-wide points: A TCR beta motif made of roughly eight highly homologous variants seemed typical of ankylosing spondylitis blood.

These receptors have no known antigen. What was sequenced was blood, either unsorted or a sorted T cell fraction (not recorded which). The receptors were gathered from a male donor with ankylosing spondylitis.

This clonotype has a handful of counts. The rearrangement links TRBV20-1 to TRBJ1-1; TRBD1 aligns across 9 bases. The CDR3 length is 16 residues. Germline V gene data show CDR1 as DFQATT and CDR2 as SNEGSKA (reference sequence). The junction had 6 bases not matched to a gene; V was cut back by 0 bases and J by 1 base. CDR3 in amino acids: CSAREPLDRGNTEAFF. CDR3 nucleotide sequence: TGCAGTGCTAGAGAGCCTCTGGACAGGGGGAACACTGAAGCTTTCTTT.

This clonotype occurred a few times. The chain couples TRBV9 to TRBJ2-1; D is perhaps TRBD1 or TRBD2 (5 bases each). Trimming cost V 2 bases and J 8 bases, with 11 bases left between them. Germline values: CDR1 SGDLS, CDR2 YYNGEE. This CDR3 spans 13 amino acids. CDR3 nucleotide sequence: TGTGCCAGCAGCGTGGGGGTAAGGGATGAGCAGTTCTTC. It translates to CASSVGVRDEQFF.

This clonotype turned up a few times. The chain uses TRBV20-1 and TRBJ1-2; D remains unclear. CDR1 and CDR2 (germline): DFQATT, SNEGSKA (reference sequence). V was trimmed by 7 bases and J by 0 bases, leaving 18 bases between them. The CDR3 has 15 amino acids. This CDR3 reads CSVYPPDLSNYGYTF. CDR3 in DNA: TGCAGTGTCTACCCACCGGATCTATCTAACTATGGCTACACCTTC.

The V gene is TRBV15, the J gene TRBJ2-3; D gene ambiguous. The CDR3 spans 17 residues. With 0 bases removed from V and 0 bases from J, the gap between germline ends came to 13 bases. The germline CDR1 and CDR2 sequences are LNHNV and YYDKDF (reference sequence). The CDR3 sequence is CATSRDNTVASTDTQYF. CDR3 in DNA: TGTGCCACCAGCAGAGATAACACAGTTGCTAGCACAGATACGCAGTATTTT. Using reference TRBV15 and TRBJ2-3 for the parts outside the CDR3, the full variable domain is DAMVIQNPRYQVTQFGKPVTLSCSQTLNHNVMYWYQQKSSQAPKLLFHYYDKDFNNEADTPDNFQSRRPNTSFCFLDIRSPGLGDTAMYLCATSRDNTVASTDTQYFGPGTRLTVL.

A few counts support this clonotype. The chain couples TRBV15 to TRBJ1-2; D is ambiguous. The V gene's germline CDR1 is LNHNV and CDR2 YYDKDF (reference sequence). V shed 3 bases and J shed 1 base, with 9 bases lying between them. The CDR3 has 14 residues. DNA for the CDR3: TGTGCCACCAGCAGCCTGGGGTATAACTATGGCTACACCTTC. This translates into CATSSLGYNYGYTF.

The rearrangement joins TRBV7-2 to TRBJ2-5; 8 positions agree with TRBD2. Trimming at V came to 8 bases and at J to 1 base, leaving 6 bases not matched to a gene. The germline gives CDR1 SGHTA, CDR2 FQGNSA. CDR3 length: 14 amino acids. The CDR3 is CASGPRGGQETQYF. The CDR3 nucleotides read TGTGCCAGCGGCCCCCGGGGGGGCCAAGAGACCCAGTACTTC.

About this clonotype itself: Sequence at one end of the junction differs from germline and may be a read error. The chain carries TRBV4-2 and TRBJ2-5; 9 bases are a match to TRBD2. Germline-derived CDR1 and CDR2 are LGHNA and YNFKEQ. The CDR3 covers 17 residues. CDR3 amino acids: CASSRPTPGLAGETQHF. DNA of the CDR3: TGTGCCAGCAGCCGACCCACTCCGGGACTAGCTGGAGAGACCCAGCACTTC.

This clonotype was counted only a few times. The rearrangement joins TRBV10-2 to TRBJ2-7; the D is unclear. This CDR3 is 11 amino acids long. The V end was cut by 3 bases, the J end by 3 bases, with 3 bases between. Germline loops: CDR1 WSHSY, CDR2 SAAADI. The CDR3: CASSDFYEQYV. The CDR3 bases are TGCGCCAGCAGTGACTTCTACGAGCAGTACGTC.

This clonotype was seen a few times. This sequence joins TRBV10-3 and TRBJ2-5; 10 nucleotides agree with TRBD1. V gave up 8 bases and J gave up 3 bases; unmatched junction bases: 6. CDR3 size: 14 residues. Germline CDR1 is ENHRY and CDR2 is SYGVKD. CDR3 in amino acids: CAIGGGQGKETQYF. As DNA, the CDR3 is TGTGCCATCGGGGGGGGACAGGGGAAAGAGACCCAGTACTTC.

This clonotype was recorded at least ten times. The chain links TRBV30 to TRBJ2-1; possible D gene TRBD1, 5 bases. This CDR3 is built from 11 residues. V dropped 8 bases and J dropped 10 bases, with 15 bases sitting between them. Germline lookup yields CDR1 GTSNPN and CDR2 SVGIG (reference sequence). The CDR3, as DNA: TGTGCCGGTGAAATAGCAGGGGAGCAGTTCTTC. It is translated as CAGEIAGEQFF.

This clonotype was observed at least ten times. This sequence joins TRBV3-1 and TRBJ2-7, with 7 nucleotides matching TRBD2. This CDR3 comprises 16 residues. The V segment lost 3 bases and the J segment 2 bases; nucleotides outside the gene matches: 10. Germline V lookup: CDR1 LGHDT, CDR2 YNNKEL (reference sequence). The CDR3 sequence: CASSHSGGGGTYEQYV. CDR3 coding DNA: TGTGCCAGCAGCCACTCCGGCGGGGGAGGGACCTACGAGCAGTACGTC.

This clonotype appeared a few times. The rearrangement uses TRBV10-3 and TRBJ2-7; TRBD1 agrees at 12 bases. Looked up from germline, CDR1 is ENHRY and CDR2 is SYGVKD. The CDR3 length is 14 residues. The V segment lost 6 bases and the J segment 7 bases; nucleotides outside the gene matches: 7. DNA for the CDR3: TGTGCCATCAGCTTGGGACAGGGGGCGTCTGAGCAGTACTTC. Protein product: CAISLGQGASEQYF.

This rearrangement joins TRBV5-1 to TRBJ1-1; the match to TRBD1 covers 11 bases. This CDR3 has 14 amino acids. Germline loops: CDR1 SGHRS, CDR2 YFSETQ. Trimming removed 4 bases from V and 7 bases from J; junction bases left unmatched: 6. The CDR3 bases are TGCGCCAGCAGCCCGGGGACAGGGGGTGTTGAAGCTTTCTTT. Translated: CASSPGTGGVEAFF.

This clonotype was seen ten or more times. This sequence joins TRBV7-9 and TRBJ2-2, with a possible D match to TRBD1 (5 bases). V lost 5 bases to trimming and J lost 6 bases, with 13 bases between them. This CDR3 region has 14 residues. In germline, CDR1 is SEHNR, CDR2 FQNEAQ (reference sequence). CDR3 DNA sequence: TGTGCCAGCAGCCCCCACAAGGGGCCCGGGGAGCTGTTTTTT. It yields the protein CASSPHKGPGELFF. Filled out from reference TRBV7-9 and TRBJ2-2, the complete variable domain reads DTGVSQNPRHKITKRGQNVTFRCDPISEHNRLYWYRQTLGQGPEFLTYFQNEAQLEKSRLLSDRFSAERPKGSFSTLEIQRTEQGDSAMYLCASSPHKGPGELFFGEGSRLTVL.

This rearrangement joins TRBV11-2 to TRBJ2-7, with a weak D call TRBD2 (5 bases). Trimming pared 1 base from V and 2 bases from J, leaving 15 bases between. Germline-derived CDR1 and CDR2 are SGHAT and FQNNGV. The CDR3 loop spans 16 amino acids. CDR3 protein: CASSLVRTFGAYEQYF. CDR3 in DNA: TGTGCCAGCAGCTTAGTTCGGACTTTTGGGGCCTACGAGCAGTACTTC.

In regard to this clonotype: The CDR3 end shows no conserved phenylalanine or tryptophan, and so a read error is likely. The CDR3 here is CASSQTGRPTDIQYL. Here the CDR3 DNA reads TGTGCCAGCAGCCAAACGGGACGCCCGACGGACATTCAGTACCTC. The chain has TRBV14 and TRBJ2-4; D is perhaps TRBD1 or TRBD2 (5 bases each). Germline V CDR1 and CDR2: SGHDN, FVKESK. The length of the CDR3 is 15 residues. Trimming shortened V by 2 bases and J by 8 bases, and 16 bases separated the two germline ends.

The rearrangement links TRBV7-6 to TRBJ2-2, with 9 bases matching TRBD1. This CDR3 spans 15 amino acids. CDR1 is SGHVS, CDR2 FNYEAQ, per germline. Trimming removed 5 bases from V and 5 bases from J; junction bases left unmatched: 6. CDR3 sequence: CASSPTGGGTGELFF. The CDR3 DNA sequence: TGTGCCAGCAGCCCGACAGGGGGAGGAACCGGGGAGCTGTTTTTT.

This clonotype occurred many times. The chain links TRBV9 to TRBJ2-6; TRBD1 aligns across 10 bases. The CDR3 runs 18 residues. V was clipped by 0 bases and J by 2 bases; unmatched bases: 5. Germline assignment: CDR1 SGDLS and CDR2 YYNGEE. This CDR3 is CASSVAIGTGAGANVLTF. As DNA, the CDR3 is TGTGCCAGCAGCGTAGCTATCGGGACAGGGGCTGGGGCCAACGTCCTGACTTTC. The variable domain in full, completed from reference TRBV9 and TRBJ2-6, reads DSGVTQTPKHLITATGQRVTLRCSPRSGDLSVYWYQQSLDQGLQFLIQYYNGEERAKGNILERFSAQQFPDLHSELNLSSLELGDSALYFCASSVAIGTGAGANVLTFGAGSRLTVL.

The rearrangement uses TRBV24-1 and TRBJ1-1; 7 positions match TRBD1. The junction had 12 bases not matched to a gene; V was cut back by 2 bases and J by 7 bases. CDR3 length: 16 amino acids. Germline V gives CDR1 KGHDR, CDR2 SFDVKD. This chain's CDR3 is CATSDSSTGSRDEAFF. Written as DNA, the CDR3 is TGTGCCACCAGTGATTCCTCGACAGGGAGTAGGGATGAAGCTTTCTTT.

The genes are TRBV12-3 or TRBV12-4 and TRBJ2-7, with a tentative D call TRBD2 (5 bases). The CDR3 covers 12 residues. The ends were cut back, 10 bases at V and 2 bases at J, with 12 bases in the middle. The CDR3 nucleotides read TGTGCCAACCCCGACGGGACCTACGAGCAGTACGTC. It codes for CANPDGTYEQYV.